This paragraph covers one T cell receptor (beta chain) sequence. Its antigen is as yet unknown. The data were taken from a study of T cell responses to AZD1222 COVID-19 vaccine. The germline gives CDR1 LNHDA, CDR2 SQIVND (reference sequence). V gave up 6 bases and J gave up 6 bases, with 14 bases separating them. The CDR3 has 13 residues. Whole-study results and caveats: When two AZD1222 doses had been given, Spike-specific TCR breadth and depth rose.

Here immunoSEQ multiplex PCR was the method, and the copy in TCRdb shows in-frame clones only, minus some. Found here are about 160,000 clones, over 75% of them singletons; the top ten hold more than 1.3%. The origin of this receptor is an adult in good health. The material sequenced was peripheral blood, taken on day 0 of AZD1222 vaccination. The V call is TRBV19, the J call TRBJ1-2; the D is unclear. CDR3 sequence (DNA): TGTGCCAGTAGCCCCAACATTGCTCATGGCTACACCTTC. It encodes CASSPNIAHGYTF.